The rows below give T cell receptor beta chains drawn from one sample of a study of T cells in Graves' hyperthyroidism and ophthalmopathy. One entry per CDR3 protein results from TCRdb running MiXCR on the multiplex PCR reads. Of 600,000 to 850,000 distinct CDR3 sequences in the sample, approximately 18% were seen once. The specimen was blood. The receptor source for this set is a woman aged 45-59 years with Graves' hyperthyroidism that later progressed to Graves' ophthalmopathy. CDR3s include the opening cysteine and the closing phenylalanine or tryptophan. The D gene is left open where the match is weak. A row's size may be missing; if present it is once, few, many or a size class.

size: .
V: TRBV5-6
J: TRBJ1-6
D: .
DNA: TGTGCCAGCAGCTTGATTCTACAGCTGAATTCACCCCTCCACTTT
CDR3: CASSLILQLNSPLHF

size: many
V: TRBV5-5
J: TRBJ1-2
D: .
DNA: TGTGCCAGCAGCTTGGCAGGGGTGGACTATGGCTACACCTTC
CDR3: CASSLAGVDYGYTF

size: few
V: TRBV12-3/TRBV12-4
J: TRBJ1-1
D: .
DNA: TGTGCCAGCACCCTGGGGGGGACAGAAGCTTTCTTT
CDR3: CASTLGGTEAFF

size: few
V: TRBV6-2/TRBV6-3
J: TRBJ1-1
D: .
DNA: TGTGCCAATTCTAACCAGTTGACTGAAGCTTTCTTT
CDR3: CANSNQLTEAFF

size: .
V: TRBV4-1
J: TRBJ2-1
D: TRBD1
DNA: TGCGCCAGCAGCCAAGGACAGGGGGCTGCTGAGCAGTTCTTC
CDR3: CASSQGQGAAEQFF

size: many
V: TRBV5-1
J: TRBJ2-5
D: TRBD2
DNA: TGCGCCAGCAGCGTGGACTCGGGGGGAGAGACCCAGTACTTC
CDR3: CASSVDSGGETQYF

size: few
V: TRBV5-6
J: TRBJ2-5
D: .
DNA: TGTGCCAGCAGCTCGGACCTTATAAACTGGTCGACCCAGTACTTC
CDR3: CASSSDLINWSTQYF

size: many
V: TRBV2
J: TRBJ1-1
D: .
DNA: TGTGCCAGCAGGTCAGACTCGAACACTGAAGCTTTCTTT
CDR3: CASRSDSNTEAFF

size: .
V: TRBV12-3/TRBV12-4
J: TRBJ1-4
D: TRBD1
DNA: TGTGCCAGCACCCTGACGGTCGGTGGACAGGGAGGGGAGGAAAAACTGTTTTTT
CDR3: CASTLTVGGQGGEEKLFF

size: few
V: TRBV6-1
J: TRBJ2-7
D: TRBD2
DNA: TGTGCCAGCAGCTCCAGCAGACTAGCGGGGCTCTCCTACGAGCAGTACTTC
CDR3: CASSSSRLAGLSYEQYF

size: .
V: TRBV7-9
J: TRBJ1-1
D: .
DNA: TGTGCCAGCAGCTCATCGACAGATCCTCTTGAAGCTTTCTTT
CDR3: CASSSSTDPLEAFF

size: many
V: TRBV7-2
J: TRBJ2-3
D: .
DNA: TGTGCCAGCAGCTTAGCACGTTGGCGTCGAGGCACAGATACGCAGTATTTT
CDR3: CASSLARWRRGTDTQYF

size: few
V: TRBV9
J: TRBJ1-4
D: .
DNA: TGTGCCAGCAGCCCTACCGACCGGGGCCTAAAACTGTTTTTT
CDR3: CASSPTDRGLKLFF

size: many
V: TRBV11-2
J: TRBJ1-1
D: .
DNA: TGTGCCAGCAGGGGAAGCGGGAACACTGAAGCTTTCTTT
CDR3: CASRGSGNTEAFF

size: .
V: TRBV6-4
J: TRBJ1-6
D: .
DNA: TGTGCCAGCAGTGTGATATTCGGTGGTAATTCACCCCTCCACTTT
CDR3: CASSVIFGGNSPLHF

size: few
V: TRBV2
J: TRBJ1-2
D: TRBD1
DNA: TGTGCCAGCAGTGACAGGGGGTCGTCTGGCTACACCTTC
CDR3: CASSDRGSSGYTF

size: .
V: TRBV12-3/TRBV12-4
J: TRBJ1-6
D: .
DNA: TGTGCCAGCAGTTTACGACCCTCTATGGATAATTCACCCCTCCACTTT
CDR3: CASSLRPSMDNSPLHF

size: many
V: TRBV6-1
J: TRBJ1-2
D: .
DNA: TGTGCCAGCACCCAAGGTGGGGGGCGAGCCCGCTATGGCTACACCTTC
CDR3: CASTQGGGRARYGYTF

size: many
V: TRBV20-1
J: TRBJ1-5
D: .
DNA: TGCAGTGCTAGAGGGGGGGGAGATCAGCCCCAGCATTTT
CDR3: CSARGGGDQPQHF

size: few
V: TRBV13
J: TRBJ2-3
D: TRBD1
DNA: TGTGCCAGCAGCGCAACAGGGGCCCCCAACACAGATACGCAGTATTTT
CDR3: CASSATGAPNTDTQYF

size: many
V: TRBV5-1
J: TRBJ2-1
D: .
DNA: TGCGCCAGCAGCACGGGAGGGACAGGGTCCTACAATGAGCAGTTCTTC
CDR3: CASSTGGTGSYNEQFF

size: .
V: TRBV5-1
J: TRBJ2-4
D: .
DNA: TGCGCCAGCAGCTTGGGACAACCCGTAGCCAAAAACATTCAGTACTTC
CDR3: CASSLGQPVAKNIQYF

size: few
V: TRBV5-1
J: TRBJ1-4
D: .
DNA: TGCGCCAGCAGCTTGGGTGAGGGCGAAAAACTGTTTTTT
CDR3: CASSLGEGEKLFF

size: .
V: TRBV27
J: TRBJ2-2
D: TRBD2
DNA: TGTGCCAGCAGTTTACATGGACTAGCTAATTCCGGGGAGCTGTTTTTT
CDR3: CASSLHGLANSGELFF

size: .
V: TRBV6-1
J: TRBJ2-4
D: .
DNA: TGTGCCAGCAGTCCAACCGATGATTGGGACCTAGACAAAAACATTCAGTACTTC
CDR3: CASSPTDDWDLDKNIQYF

size: .
V: TRBV27
J: TRBJ2-7
D: .
DNA: TGTGCCAGCAGTTTATTTAATTCAGGGACCTACGAGCAGTACTTC
CDR3: CASSLFNSGTYEQYF

size: many
V: TRBV18
J: TRBJ1-1
D: TRBD1
DNA: TGTGCCAGCTCGCGGGACAGGTTGAACACTGAAGCTTTCTTT
CDR3: CASSRDRLNTEAFF

size: few
V: TRBV27
J: TRBJ2-6
D: TRBD1
DNA: TGTGCCAGCACGGACAGGGGCTACTCTGGGGCCAACGTCCTGACTTTC
CDR3: CASTDRGYSGANVLTF

size: .
V: TRBV7-6
J: TRBJ2-2
D: TRBD1
DNA: TGTGCCAGCAGCTTAGCCCGGACAGGCGGGAACACCGGGGAGCTGTTTTTT
CDR3: CASSLARTGGNTGELFF

size: many
V: TRBV6-1
J: TRBJ2-3
D: .
DNA: TGTGCCAGCAGTTCGGGGGCGACAGATACGCAGTATTTT
CDR3: CASSSGATDTQYF

size: few
V: TRBV30
J: TRBJ1-5
D: TRBD1
DNA: TGTGCCTTTCAGACAGGGGGGGATCAGCCCCAGCATTTT
CDR3: CAFQTGGDQPQHF

size: few
V: TRBV18
J: TRBJ1-6
D: TRBD1
DNA: TGTGCCAGCTCACGGGTGCAGGGGGTGGATAATTCACCCCTCCACTTT
CDR3: CASSRVQGVDNSPLHF

size: .
V: TRBV19
J: TRBJ2-3
D: .
DNA: TGTGCCAGTCGCCCTGGGAGAATGAGGGGAGATACGCAGTATTTT
CDR3: CASRPGRMRGDTQYF

size: .
V: TRBV20-1
J: TRBJ1-6
D: .
DNA: TGCAGTGCCACGTGGGGGTTTAATTCACCCCTCCACTTT
CDR3: CSATWGFNSPLHF

size: .
V: TRBV7-9
J: TRBJ2-5
D: .
DNA: TGTGCCAGCAACGGAGAGACCCAGTACTTC
CDR3: CASNGETQYF

size: .
V: TRBV28
J: TRBJ2-2
D: .
DNA: TGTGCCAGCATGGATTTGTCGGGGACCGGGGAGCTGTTTTTT
CDR3: CASMDLSGTGELFF

size: .
V: TRBV3-1
J: TRBJ1-1
D: .
DNA: TGTGCCAGCAGCCAAGGGGAAAGGTCCAGTATGAACACTGAAGCTTTCTTT
CDR3: CASSQGERSSMNTEAFF

size: .
V: TRBV28
J: TRBJ2-7
D: .
DNA: TGTGCCAGCAGTTCACCGTCAAAGGATAGCTCCTACGAGCAGTACTTC
CDR3: CASSSPSKDSSYEQYF

size: few
V: TRBV20-1
J: TRBJ1-5
D: .
DNA: TGCAGTGCTAGATTAGTGGATCTGTGGAATCAGCCCCAGCATTTT
CDR3: CSARLVDLWNQPQHF

size: few
V: TRBV27
J: TRBJ1-2
D: .
DNA: TGTGCCAGCAGTTTATCCTTACACGGAGGCTATGGCTACACCTTC
CDR3: CASSLSLHGGYGYTF

size: .
V: TRBV7-7
J: TRBJ2-5
D: TRBD1
DNA: TGTGCTAGCAGCTTAGGAAGACAGGGGCAAGAGACCCAGTACTTC
CDR3: CASSLGRQGQETQYF

size: few
V: TRBV3-1
J: TRBJ1-3
D: .
DNA: TGTGCCAGCAGCCTGCCCTCGGACGCTGGAAACACCATATATTTT
CDR3: CASSLPSDAGNTIYF

size: .
V: TRBV28
J: TRBJ1-2
D: TRBD1
DNA: TGTGCCAGCAGTGTTTCGGGACAGGGGAGCTATGGCTACACCTTC
CDR3: CASSVSGQGSYGYTF

size: many
V: TRBV27
J: TRBJ2-5
D: TRBD2
DNA: TGTGCCAGCAGTTTAGGGACTACTCAAGAGACCCAGTACTTC
CDR3: CASSLGTTQETQYF

size: .
V: TRBV29-1
J: TRBJ2-7
D: .
DNA: TGCAGCGCCTCAGCCGGGACATACTACGAGCAGTACTTC
CDR3: CSASAGTYYEQYF

size: few
V: TRBV7-9
J: TRBJ2-1
D: TRBD2
DNA: TGTGCCAGCAGCTTAAGGCTAGCGGGGATCCTTGAGCAGTTCTTC
CDR3: CASSLRLAGILEQFF

size: many
V: TRBV3-1
J: TRBJ2-5
D: .
DNA: TGTGCCAGCAGCCCCGTGGCCGGGGGCGAGACCCAGTACTTC
CDR3: CASSPVAGGETQYF

size: few
V: TRBV19
J: TRBJ2-3
D: TRBD2
DNA: TGTGCCAGTAGCCCCGCGGGGGGTTTTTCAGATACGCAGTATTTT
CDR3: CASSPAGGFSDTQYF

size: .
V: TRBV19
J: TRBJ1-5
D: .
DNA: TGTGCCAGTACTCGTGGGGGGCAGCAACCCAATCAGCCCCAGCATTTT
CDR3: CASTRGGQQPNQPQHF

size: .
V: TRBV7-9
J: TRBJ2-1
D: TRBD2
DNA: TGTGCCAGCAGCTTAGAAGGCGGGGGGGCGTTCAATGAGCAGTTCTTC
CDR3: CASSLEGGGAFNEQFF

size: .
V: TRBV14
J: TRBJ1-4
D: .
DNA: TGTGCCAGCAGCCAAGAATGGGGGTCTGCTGAAAAACTGTTTTTT
CDR3: CASSQEWGSAEKLFF

size: many
V: TRBV27
J: TRBJ1-1
D: .
DNA: TGTGCCAGCAGTTACAGTCACCTGAACACTGAAGCTTTCTTT
CDR3: CASSYSHLNTEAFF

size: .
V: TRBV6-5
J: TRBJ1-3
D: .
DNA: TGTGCCAGCAGTTACGGGGGAGACTCTGGAAACACCATATATTTT
CDR3: CASSYGGDSGNTIYF